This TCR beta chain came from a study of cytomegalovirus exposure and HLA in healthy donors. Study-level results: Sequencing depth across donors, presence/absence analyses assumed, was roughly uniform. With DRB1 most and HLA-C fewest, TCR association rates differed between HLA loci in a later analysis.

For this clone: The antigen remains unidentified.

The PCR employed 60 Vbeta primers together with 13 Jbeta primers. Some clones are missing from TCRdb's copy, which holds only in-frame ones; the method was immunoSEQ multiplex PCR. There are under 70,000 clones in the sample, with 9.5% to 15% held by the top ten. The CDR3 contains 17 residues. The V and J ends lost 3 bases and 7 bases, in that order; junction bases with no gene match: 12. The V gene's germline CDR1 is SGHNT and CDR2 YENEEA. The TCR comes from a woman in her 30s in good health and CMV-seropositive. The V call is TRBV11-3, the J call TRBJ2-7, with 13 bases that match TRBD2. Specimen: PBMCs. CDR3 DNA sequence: TGTGCCAGCAGCTTCCCACTAGCGGGAGGGGTGATCGAAGAGCAGTACTTC. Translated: CASSFPLAGGVIEEQYF.